This TCR beta chain originates from a study of circulating CD8 cells and anti-PD-1 response in melanoma. Whole-study results and caveats: Clonotype sharing was highest between DPOS and TIGIT subsets.

This CDR3 is 14 amino acids long. Germline V gives CDR1 KGHSH, CDR2 LQKENI. V shed 6 bases and J shed 5 bases, with 16 bases lying between them. Live CD3+CD8+TCRalphabeta+ cells were sorted into four subsets by PD-1 and/or TIGIT. This clonotype is large in the sample. Its antigen is as yet unknown. TCR libraries were prepared from approximately 15 ng of total RNA with the QIAseq Immune Repertoire TCR panel. TCRdb itself ran the reads through MiXCR, one entry per CDR3 protein. The sample includes around 710 distinct CDR3 sequences, approximately 8% seen only once; the top ten take under 20%. The TCR comes from a human donor with melanoma. This specimen was CD8+ T cells from PBMCs, taken at baseline or after one month of anti-PD-1 therapy (not recorded which). The chain uses TRBV18 and TRBJ2-5, with a possible D match to TRBD1 (7 bases). CDR3 sequence reads: CASSRDRGGETQYF. In DNA, the CDR3 is TGTGCCAGCTCCCGGGACAGAGGAGGGGAGACCCAGTACTTC.